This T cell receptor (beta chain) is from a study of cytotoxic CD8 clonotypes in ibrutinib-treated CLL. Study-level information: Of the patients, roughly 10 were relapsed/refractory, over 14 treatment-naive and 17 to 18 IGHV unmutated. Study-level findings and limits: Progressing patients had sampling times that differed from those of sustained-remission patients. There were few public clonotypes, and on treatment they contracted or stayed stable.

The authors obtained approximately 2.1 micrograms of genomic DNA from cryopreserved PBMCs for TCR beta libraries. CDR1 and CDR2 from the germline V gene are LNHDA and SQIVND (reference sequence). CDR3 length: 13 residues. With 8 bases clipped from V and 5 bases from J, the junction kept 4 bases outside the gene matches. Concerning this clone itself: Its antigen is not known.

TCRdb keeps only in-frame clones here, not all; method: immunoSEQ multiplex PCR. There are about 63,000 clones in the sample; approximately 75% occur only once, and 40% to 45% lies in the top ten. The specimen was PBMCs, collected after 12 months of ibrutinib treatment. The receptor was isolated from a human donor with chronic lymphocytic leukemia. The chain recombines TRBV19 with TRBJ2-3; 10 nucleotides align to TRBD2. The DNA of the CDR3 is TGTGCCAGTCTAGCGGGAGCCGGAGATACGCAGTATTTT. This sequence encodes CASLAGAGDTQYF.